Following are 23 T cell receptor beta chains from one sample sequenced in a study of blood T cell repertoires in COVID-19. Generated by immunoSEQ multiplex PCR, the TCRdb table keeps only in-frame clones and is missing some. This table has approximately 50,000 clones, about nine tenths appearing once. Material: peripheral blood. The receptors derive from a human donor in a cohort sampled during active COVID-19.

V usage is TRBV19 and J usage is TRBJ1-3, with 8 bases identical to TRBD1. The CDR3 contains 15 residues. CDR1 is LNHDA, CDR2 SQIVND, per germline (reference sequence). V lost 5 bases and J lost 7; bases outside the gene matches: 10. This CDR3 reads CASSASGGAVNTIYF. DNA for the CDR3: TGTGCCAGTAGTGCTTCAGGGGGCGCGGTGAACACCATATATTTT.

Written as DNA, the CDR3 is TGTGCCAGCAGGGCGGGACAGGGCAGCTCAGGGAACTACGAGCAGTACGTC. Translation gives CASRAGQGSSGNYEQYV. This sequence joins TRBV2 and TRBJ2-7, with 9 nucleotides matching TRBD1. V gave up 6 bases and J gave up 3 bases; unmatched junction bases: 15. The CDR3 is 17 residues long. Germline values: CDR1 SNHLY, CDR2 FYNNEI.

This clone was picked up a small number of times. This chain connects TRBV9 to TRBJ2-5, with a weak D call TRBD2 (6 bases). Trimming removed 4 bases from V and 3 bases from J, with 13 bases in between. This CDR3 has 14 residues. The germline CDR1 and CDR2 sequences are SGDLS and YYNGEE. CDR3 bases: TGTGCCAGCAGCCCGAGGGAGGTGGAAGAGACCCAGTACTTC. It translates to CASSPREVEETQYF.

The chain's CDR3 is CASSFRDYEQYF. The CDR3 DNA follows: TGTGCCAGCAGCTTCAGGGATTACGAGCAGTACTTC. The gene calls are TRBV7-9 and TRBJ2-7, with a weak D call TRBD1 (5 bases). Trimming left V 3 bases short and J 4 bases short, with 7 bases between. The CDR3 spans 12 residues. The germline CDR1 and CDR2 sequences are SEHNR and FQNEAQ (reference sequence).

The CDR3 DNA reads TGTGCCAGCGGACAGGGCGAGAGCTATGGCTACACCTTC. It encodes CASGQGESYGYTF. This chain links TRBV5-6 with TRBJ1-2; 8 bases agree with TRBD1. The CDR3 has 13 residues. The germline V gene has CDR1 SGHDT and CDR2 YYEEEE. The V and J ends lost 7 bases and 4 bases, in that order; junction bases with no gene match: 6.

The chain recombines TRBV6-5 with TRBJ2-7; a possible D gene is TRBD2 (6 bases). In germline, CDR1 is MNHEY, CDR2 SVGAGI. The V and J ends lost 7 bases and 1 base respectively, with 11 bases between them. This CDR3 has 13 amino acids. The CDR3 here is CASNKAGSYEQYV. CDR3 DNA: TGTGCCAGCAATAAGGCGGGATCCTACGAGCAGTACGTC.

This clone has only one observation. The V gene is TRBV10-3, the J gene TRBJ2-2; 7 nucleotides align to TRBD1. In germline, CDR1 is ENHRY, CDR2 SYGVKD. The CDR3 extends over 14 amino acids. J was trimmed by 7 bases and V by 4 bases; bases with no gene match: 6. DNA of the CDR3: TGTGCCATCAGTGTGGGGACAGTTAACGGGGAGCTGTTTTTT. This translates into CAISVGTVNGELFF.

The chain combines TRBV6-5 with TRBJ2-3, with D maybe TRBD2 (5 bases). The CDR3 loop spans 15 amino acids. V gave up 6 bases and J gave up 0 bases, with 13 bases separating them. Germline CDR1 reads MNHEY; CDR2 reads SVGAGI. The CDR3 region has the DNA TGTGCCAGCAGAGCGGACTTTTCTAGCACAGATACGCAGTATTTT. It codes for CASRADFSSTDTQYF.

The chain links TRBV5-1 to TRBJ2-4, with D tentatively TRBD1 (6 bases). V lost 4 bases to trimming and J lost 2 bases, with 10 bases between them. CDR3 length: 14 amino acids. CDR1 is SGHRS and CDR2 is YFSETQ in the germline V gene. The CDR3 region is CASSADSTKNIQYF. For the CDR3, the DNA is TGCGCCAGCAGCGCGGACAGTACCAAAAACATTCAGTACTTC. The complete variable domain, with remaining parts taken from reference TRBV5-1 and TRBJ2-4, reads KAGVTQTPRYLIKTRGQQVTLSCSPISGHRSVSWYQQTPGQGLQFLFEYFSETQRNKGNFPGRFSGRQFSNSRSEMNVSTLELGDSALYLCASSADSTKNIQYFGAGTRLSVL.

V usage is TRBV11-2 and J usage is TRBJ1-1; TRBD1 might be the D (5 bases). CDR3 length: 15 residues. Trimming left V 4 bases short and J 0 bases short, with 12 bases between. The germline CDR1 and CDR2 sequences are SGHAT and FQNNGV. The CDR3 reads CASSSGFGLNTEAFF. CDR3 DNA sequence: TGTGCCAGCAGCTCAGGGTTCGGGCTGAACACTGAAGCTTTCTTT.

The V and J genes are TRBV12-5 and TRBJ2-4, with D unresolved. V was shortened by 6 bases and J by 1 base, with 10 bases between the two germline ends. This CDR3 is built from 14 residues. The germline gives CDR1 LGHNT, CDR2 FRNRAP. The CDR3 loop is CASGDGWAKNIQYF. DNA for the CDR3: TGTGCTAGTGGCGACGGGTGGGCCAAAAACATTCAGTACTTC.

The rearrangement links TRBV20-1 to TRBJ1-5, with unresolved D. The CDR3 runs 13 residues. Germline V gene sequence: CDR1 DFQATT, CDR2 SNEGSKA (reference sequence). V lost 3 bases and J lost 4, with 10 bases in between. The CDR3 region is CSASPTLNQPQHF. CDR3 DNA sequence: TGCAGTGCTAGTCCTACCCTTAATCAGCCCCAGCATTTT.

V is TRBV18 and J is TRBJ1-2; possibly TRBD1 for D (5 bases). This CDR3 spans 15 amino acids. CDR1 is KGHSH, CDR2 LQKENI, per germline. V dropped 2 bases and J dropped 6 bases, with 16 bases sitting between them. The CDR3 DNA sequence: TGTGCCAGCTCACCATCCAAGGAGGGGTTGGATGGCTACACCTTC. It specifies CASSPSKEGLDGYTF.

V gene TRBV19 combines with J gene TRBJ2-5; D perhaps matches TRBD2 (5 bases). From germline, CDR1 is LNHDA and CDR2 SQIVND (reference sequence). The CDR3 totals 14 residues. Deletions cut 5 bases from V and 5 bases from J, with 15 bases between. The CDR3 here is CASSLGSTGETQYF. CDR3 nucleotides: TGTGCCAGTAGTTTAGGATCAACGGGGGAGACCCAGTACTTC.

This clone was observed a single time. V gene TRBV7-9 combines with J gene TRBJ2-2; D gene ambiguous. The germline V gene has CDR1 SEHNR and CDR2 FQNEAQ (reference sequence). The V and J ends lost 2 bases and 5 bases respectively, with 18 bases between them. The CDR3 is 17 residues long. The CDR3 DNA follows: TGTGCCAGCAGCTTAAGACTGTATCTTTCCGAGACCGGGGAGCTGTTTTTT. Protein sequence: CASSLRLYLSETGELFF.

The chain has TRBV5-4 and TRBJ2-3; 11 bases map to TRBD2. This CDR3 spans 16 amino acids. The germline CDR1 and CDR2 sequences are SGHNT and YYREEE (reference sequence). Germline trimming cut 3 bases from V and 2 bases from J; bases unmatched to any gene: 5. In nucleotides, the CDR3 is TGTGCCAGCAGCTACGGGACTAGCGGACACACAGATACGCAGTATTTT. Translating gives CASSYGTSGHTDTQYF.

This sequence joins TRBV27 and TRBJ1-1, with D uncertain. The CDR3 is made up of 13 amino acids. Trimming left V 5 bases short and J 3 bases short, with 10 bases between. The germline V gene has CDR1 MNHEY and CDR2 SMNVEV (reference sequence). The CDR3 protein is CASSLYIDTEAFF. The CDR3 nucleotides read TGTGCCAGCAGTCTTTATATTGACACTGAAGCTTTCTTT.

The chain is built from TRBV24-1 and TRBJ2-3; 8 bases fit TRBD1. Germline V CDR1 and CDR2: KGHDR, SFDVKD. J lost 4 bases, V lost 5 bases, and 13 bases had no gene match. CDR3 length: 17 amino acids. The CDR3 here is CATSVSWAGGSADTQYF. DNA of the CDR3: TGTGCCACCAGTGTTTCCTGGGCAGGGGGCTCGGCAGATACGCAGTATTTT.

The V call is TRBV3-1 (or the pseudogene TRBV3-2), the J call TRBJ1-1; 7 bases align to TRBD1. V lost 4 bases and J lost 1; bases outside the gene matches: 9. CDR3 length: 16 residues. The germline CDR1 and CDR2 sequences are LGHDT and YNNKEL (reference sequence). The CDR3 sequence: CASSPNRQGPNTEAFF. In DNA form, the CDR3 reads TGTGCCAGCAGCCCCAATAGACAGGGCCCGAACACTGAAGCTTTCTTT.

CDR3: CASSPDSSGNTIYF. DNA for the CDR3: TGTGCCAGCAGCCCCGACAGTTCTGGAAACACCATATATTTT. The chain recombines TRBV5-4 with TRBJ1-3, with D maybe TRBD1 (5 bases). This CDR3 spans 14 amino acids. Germline CDR1 reads SGHNT; CDR2 reads YYREEE (reference sequence). Trimming cost V 4 bases and J 1 base, with 9 bases left between them.

This clone appeared a few times. The chain combines TRBV24-1 with TRBJ2-7, with TRBD1 matching 9 bases. The trim removed 0 bases at V and 3 bases at J, leaving 2 bases unmatched. The CDR3 totals 15 residues. Per the germline V gene, CDR1 is KGHDR and CDR2 is SFDVKD. Here the CDR3 reads CATSDLDRGYYEQYF. CDR3 sequence (DNA): TGTGCCACCAGTGATTTGGACAGGGGGTACTACGAGCAGTACTTC.

The chain has TRBV29-1 and TRBJ2-1, with 7 bases matching TRBD2. Germline CDR1 and CDR2: SQVTM and ANQGSEA. The CDR3 is made up of 18 amino acids. J was trimmed by 1 base and V by 5 bases; bases with no gene match: 17. The CDR3 here is CSVRASGTLFGSYNEQFF. The CDR3 region has the DNA TGCAGCGTTAGGGCTAGCGGTACTCTTTTTGGGTCCTACAATGAGCAGTTCTTC.

This chain connects TRBV2 to TRBJ2-2, with TRBD2 as a possible D gene (5 bases). V shed 6 bases and J shed 4 bases, with 9 bases lying between them. The CDR3 is 13 amino acids. Germline assignment: CDR1 SNHLY and CDR2 FYNNEI. CDR3 DNA sequence: TGTGCCAGCAGGTCGGAGGCCACCGGGGAGCTGTTTTTT. Its translation: CASRSEATGELFF.